This T cell receptor (beta chain) was obtained from a study of T-cell memory formation after mild COVID-19. General study points: Pre-infection memory contained some responding clones, which suggested that cross-reactive memory had joined. Contracting clones from day 15 to 85 had balanced CD4/CD8; later expanders favoured CD4+.

This clonotype turned up a few times. As yet, its antigen is unknown. This CDR3 comprises 15 residues. CDR1 and CDR2 (germline): SGHDT, YYEEEE. Trimming shortened V by 4 bases and J by 3 bases, and 14 bases separated the two germline ends. One entry per CDR3 protein results from TCRdb running MiXCR on the 5' RACE reads. Of around 160,000 distinct CDR3 sequences in the sample, approximately 10% were seen once. This sequence originates from a man aged 18 to 29 who had mild COVID-19 (a few samples of this study predate the infection). Cell type and time point are not known. The sequenced sample was PBMCs or a T cell subset sorted from them (not recorded which). The chain links TRBV5-6 to TRBJ1-3; the D gene is possibly TRBD1 (5 bases). The CDR3 region is CASSAPGKGGNTIYF. The CDR3 nucleotides are TGTGCCAGCAGCGCGCCAGGGAAGGGTGGAAACACCATATATTTT.